Detailed here is one TCR beta chain. Its antigen is not identified. The protocol was immunoSEQ multiplex PCR, while the TCRdb copy is restricted to in-frame clones and leaves out a portion. The table shows 100,000 or so clones, with 90% to 95% occurring only once. This entry comes from a study of graft-versus-host responses after intestinal transplantation. About the research overall: All recipients were given anti-thymocyte globulin induction, and tacrolimus and steroids were then administered for roughly three years.

Germline-derived CDR1 and CDR2 are SNHLY and FYNNEI. CDR3 length: 14 amino acids. V was clipped by 4 bases and J by 0 bases, with 9 bases between them. The V and J genes are TRBV2 and TRBJ2-5; a weak D match, TRBD1 (6 bases). The origin of this receptor is a human donor who was the organ donor for an intestinal transplant. This specimen was unstimulated CD4+ T cells sorted from spleen or lymph node cells, taken before transplant. CDR3 protein: CASSATGYQETQYF. As DNA, the CDR3 is TGTGCCAGCAGTGCCACAGGGTACCAAGAGACCCAGTACTTC.